The present T cell receptor (beta chain) was sequenced within a study of cytomegalovirus exposure and HLA in healthy donors. Whole-study results and caveats: V- and J-gene trimming in TCR beta was tied to a missense DCLRE1C variant by an analysis performed later.

Primers for the PCR totalled 60 Vbeta and 13 Jbeta. Measured with immunoSEQ multiplex PCR; TCRdb has only the in-frame clones, and not every one. Of roughly 110,000 clones in the sample, around three quarters were seen once. On this clone: The antigen remains undetermined.

Germline trimming cut 3 bases from V and 0 bases from J; bases unmatched to any gene: 11. This CDR3 is 19 amino acids long. Germline V gene lookup returns CDR1 LNHDA and CDR2 SQIVND (reference sequence). Though nominally healthy at sampling, donors likely had unrecorded immune exposures. This clonotype was sampled from a man aged 25-40 years in good health and CMV-seropositive. What was sequenced was PBMCs. The chain uses TRBV19 and TRBJ2-1, with 10 positions matching TRBD2. The CDR3 bases are TGTGCCAGTAGTATTACCCAGCGGGGGGGCGACGACTCCTACAATGAGCAGTTCTTC. This translates into CASSITQRGGDDSYNEQFF. The full variable domain, with the rest looked up from reference TRBV19 and TRBJ2-1, is DGGITQSPKYLFRKEGQNVTLSCEQNLNHDAMYWYRQDPGQGLRLIYYSQIVNDFQKGDIAEGYSVSREKKESFPLTVTSAQKNPTAFYLCASSITQRGGDDSYNEQFFGPGTRLTVL.